These 7 T cell receptor beta chains were all obtained from the same sample, sequenced in a study of sequential checkpoint blockade in melanoma. The method was immunoSEQ multiplex PCR; TCRdb's version includes in-frame clones alone and lacks a portion of them. The data show tens of thousands of clones, approximately 91% seen once. Treatment in this sample: randomized to nivolumab then ipilimumab (arm A) or the reverse (arm B). The sample in question was CD8+ T cells sorted from blood (inferred from file names), obtained from a patient given nivolumab and ipilimumab in sequence. These receptors were collected from a human donor with melanoma.

The chain combines TRBV29-1 with TRBJ2-7, with TRBD1 matching over 10 bases. V dropped 3 bases and J dropped 5; count of bases not matched to a gene: 1. The CDR3 loop spans 12 amino acids. From germline, CDR1 is SQVTM and CDR2 ANQGSEA. The CDR3 coding sequence is TGCAGCGTTGATGGGACAGGGGACGAGCAGTACTTC. Protein: CSVDGTGDEQYF.

This clone has only one observation. The V gene is TRBV19, the J gene TRBJ2-1; 11 bases fit TRBD2. CDR1 and CDR2 from the germline V gene are LNHDA and SQIVND (reference sequence). Trimming at V came to 3 bases and at J to 4 bases, leaving 5 bases not matched to a gene. The CDR3 spans 16 residues. The CDR3: CASSMVSGRGYNEQFF. CDR3 nucleotide sequence: TGTGCCAGTAGTATGGTTAGCGGGAGGGGATACAATGAGCAGTTCTTC.

The chain combines TRBV4-3 with TRBJ1-5; D perhaps matches TRBD1 (6 bases). The germline CDR1 and CDR2 sequences are LGHNA and YSLEER. V lost 2 bases and J lost 3, with 11 bases in between. The CDR3 is 15 amino acids. CDR3 coding DNA: TGCGCCAGCAGCCAACACAGGGATTCCAATCAGCCCCAGCATTTT. Encoded protein: CASSQHRDSNQPQHF.

There are a few counts of this clone. The chain combines TRBV10-3 with TRBJ1-1, with TRBD1 matching over 7 bases. V lost 5 bases and J lost 6; bases outside the gene matches: 9. This CDR3 has 14 amino acids. From germline, CDR1 is ENHRY and CDR2 SYGVKD. CDR3 DNA sequence: TGTGCCATCAGTTTTCAGGACAGGTCATCTGAAGCTTTCTTT. Translated, it gives CAISFQDRSSEAFF.

This chain uses TRBV15 with TRBJ2-5; no definite D call. Germline V gene sequence: CDR1 LNHNV, CDR2 YYDKDF (reference sequence). The CDR3 runs to 14 residues. V was shortened by 0 bases and J by 5 bases, with 10 bases between the two germline ends. This chain's CDR3 is CATSRDSPQETQYF. The CDR3 DNA sequence: TGTGCCACCAGCAGAGACAGTCCCCAGGAGACCCAGTACTTC.

V and J are TRBV19 and TRBJ2-1; no reliable D call. The CDR3 contains 15 residues. Germline V lookup: CDR1 LNHDA, CDR2 SQIVND (reference sequence). Trimming took off 3 bases at V and 2 bases at J, with 11 bases between the two ends. CDR3: CASSMDLGPYNEQFF. As DNA, the CDR3 is TGTGCCAGTAGTATGGATCTAGGCCCCTACAATGAGCAGTTCTTC.

This clone was picked up one time. The chain uses TRBV10-2 and TRBJ1-1; 8 positions match TRBD1. CDR1 WSHSY and CDR2 SAAADI come from the germline V gene. The CDR3 length is 13 residues. J lost 4 bases, V lost 3 bases, and 1 base had no gene match. CDR3 bases: TGCGCCAGCAGTGACAGGGGGCTCACTGAAGCTTTCTTT. The encoded protein is CASSDRGLTEAFF.